Reported below is one T cell receptor (beta chain). Its antigen is undetermined. V lost 0 bases to trimming and J lost 6 bases; unmatched junction nucleotides: 8. Germline CDR1 reads SGHNT; CDR2 reads YYREEE (reference sequence). This CDR3 contains 16 residues. The data were taken from a study of cytomegalovirus exposure and HLA in healthy donors. General study findings and limits: Published work reported that the classifier diagnosed cytomegalovirus status with high specificity and sensitivity. TCR beta V- and J-gene trimming was later associated with a missense DCLRE1C variant. The study listed approximately 160 cytomegalovirus-associated TCR beta chains.

Samples came from healthy bone marrow donors. Amplification used 60 Vbeta primers and 13 Jbeta primers. Only in-frame clones appear in the TCRdb table, and some are missing; sequencing was by immunoSEQ multiplex PCR. Of 150,000 or so clones in the sample, 60% to 80% were seen once. This chain links TRBV5-4 with TRBJ2-1; TRBD2 agrees at 8 bases. The TCR sequence derives from a man in his forties or fifties in good health and CMV-seropositive. The sample comprised PBMCs. The CDR3 nucleotides are TGTGCCAGCAGCTTGGCCCCCGGGGGGGTCAGCAATGAGCAGTTCTTC. Its translation: CASSLAPGGVSNEQFF.